Listed below are T cell receptor beta chains from one sample, sequenced in a study of blood T cell repertoires in COVID-19. The data were produced by immunoSEQ multiplex PCR, yet TCRdb's version contains in-frame clones alone and is incomplete. This table holds over 100,000 clones, more than 75% found once. Sequences were obtained from peripheral blood. These receptors were collected from a man aged 60-69 years with active or convalescent COVID-19. Each CDR3 is given with its conserved first and last residue. Each record gives: clone size, V gene, J gene, D gene, CDR3 protein, CDR3 DNA. A D gene is named only where the DNA matches it firmly. Expanded clones get a size class; other rows say once, few or many, or leave the size out.

NA,TRBV2,TRBJ2-2,NA,CASSETGGDGELFF,TGTGCCAGCAGTGAAACAGGGGGGGACGGGGAGCTGTTTTTT
NA,TRBV28,TRBJ2-7,TRBD2,CASSPPSGRYEQYF,TGTGCCAGCAGCCCACCTAGCGGACGGTACGAGCAGTACTTC
few,TRBV6-5,TRBJ2-2,NA,CASRGSGELFF,TGTGCCAGCCGAGGGAGCGGGGAGCTGTTTTTT
once,TRBV2,TRBJ2-4,TRBD2,CASSGPSGLAKNIQYF,TGTGCCAGCAGTGGGCCTAGCGGATTAGCCAAAAACATTCAGTACTTC
few,TRBV4-2,TRBJ2-2,NA,CASSQVKATNTGELFF,TGTGCCAGCAGCCAAGTGAAAGCGACGAACACCGGGGAGCTGTTTTTT
few,TRBV6-1,TRBJ2-1,NA,CASSEGQFNEQFF,TGTGCCAGCAGTGAAGGACAGTTCAATGAGCAGTTCTTC
NA,TRBV7-3,TRBJ2-1,NA,CASSPPFGEQFF,TGTGCCAGCAGCCCCCCATTCGGTGAGCAGTTCTTC
NA,TRBV7-6,TRBJ1-2,TRBD1,CASSLGPRGSNYGYTF,TGTGCCAGCAGCTTAGGCCCCAGGGGGAGTAACTATGGCTACACCTTC
once,TRBV5-1,TRBJ1-1,NA,CASSLRGTEAFF,TGCGCCAGTTCCTTACGGGGCACTGAAGCTTTCTTT
NA,TRBV4-3,TRBJ2-2,TRBD2,CASSQAPSGNTGELFF,TGCGCCAGCAGCCAAGCCCCTAGCGGGAACACCGGGGAGCTGTTTTTT
NA,TRBV5-3,TRBJ2-3,TRBD2,CARSGRAVDTQYF,TGTGCCAGAAGCGGGAGGGCCGTAGATACGCAGTATTTT
NA,TRBV29-1,TRBJ2-2,TRBD2,CSVVTSGNTGELFF,TGCAGCGTTGTGACTAGCGGGAACACCGGGGAGCTGTTTTTT
NA,TRBV4-3,TRBJ2-1,TRBD2,CASSRGTSGTTYNEQFF,TGCGCCAGCAGCCGCGGGACTAGCGGGACAACCTACAATGAGCAGTTCTTC
few,TRBV9,TRBJ2-5,TRBD2,CASSIQGGEETQYF,TGTGCCAGCAGCATCCAGGGAGGGGAAGAGACCCAGTACTTC
few,TRBV19,TRBJ2-2,NA,CATRVGWDTGELFF,TGTGCAACTAGAGTGGGGTGGGACACCGGGGAGCTGTTTTTT
NA,TRBV7-2,TRBJ1-1,NA,CASSHLERPGTEAFF,TGTGCCAGCAGCCATCTTGAGAGACCGGGGACTGAAGCTTTCTTT
NA,TRBV5-1,TRBJ1-1,NA,CASSGGVGGTEAFF,TGCGCCAGCAGCGGTGGTGTGGGGGGCACTGAAGCTTTCTTT
NA,TRBV2,TRBJ2-5,NA,CASSGTRTQETQYF,TGTGCCAGCAGTGGGACACGAACGCAAGAGACCCAGTACTTC
NA,TRBV9,TRBJ2-3,NA,CASSARGGAGDLDTQYF,TGTGCCAGCAGCGCCCGAGGGGGGGCGGGAGACCTGGATACGCAGTATTTT
NA,TRBV28,TRBJ1-3,NA,CASSLVRGQYSGNTIYF,TGTGCCAGCAGTTTGGTCAGAGGGCAGTACTCTGGAAACACCATATATTTT
once,TRBV4-3,TRBJ1-2,NA,CASSQDRRDGYTF,TGCGCCAGCAGCCAAGATCGGAGGGATGGCTACACCTTC
NA,TRBV30,TRBJ1-4,TRBD1,CAWSVYRGANEKLFF,TGTGCCTGGAGTGTTTACAGGGGGGCTAATGAAAAACTGTTTTTT
once,TRBV28,TRBJ2-3,TRBD2,CASSSPERGLAASTDTQYF,TGTGCCAGCAGTTCTCCAGAAAGAGGACTAGCGGCCAGCACAGATACGCAGTATTTT
NA,TRBV28,TRBJ2-4,NA,CASSSLGGDLRGAKNIQYF,TGTGCCAGCAGTTCCCTTGGAGGGGACCTCCGGGGGGCCAAAAACATTCAGTACTTC
NA,TRBV2,TRBJ2-7,TRBD1,CASGTGYHEQYF,TGTGCCAGCGGGACAGGGTATCACGAGCAGTACTTC
NA,TRBV19,TRBJ1-2,NA,CASIDRRTSYGYTF,TGTGCCAGTATTGACAGGCGGACCTCTTATGGCTACACCTTC
NA,TRBV5-1,TRBJ2-5,TRBD2,CASSSRLAGGGETQYF,TGCGCCAGCAGCTCCCGACTAGCGGGAGGGGGAGAGACCCAGTACTTC
NA,TRBV15,TRBJ2-1,TRBD2,CATSTQRDYNEQFF,TGTGCCACCAGCACCCAGCGGGACTACAATGAGCAGTTCTTC
NA,TRBV5-1,TRBJ1-3,NA,CASSLGGSLGNTIYF,TGCGCCAGCAGCTTGGGGGGCAGCCTTGGAAACACCATATATTTT
NA,TRBV4-3,TRBJ2-1,TRBD2,CASSQPGLAGFNEQFF,TGCGCCAGCAGCCAACCGGGACTAGCGGGCTTCAATGAGCAGTTCTTC
NA,TRBV6-5,TRBJ1-1,NA,CASSYEAVNTEAFF,TGTGCCAGCAGTTACGAGGCGGTGAACACTGAAGCTTTCTTT
NA,TRBV28,TRBJ2-1,NA,CASSSNPANGIEQFF,TGTGCCAGCAGTTCAAACCCCGCAAACGGTATTGAGCAGTTCTTC
NA,TRBV4-3,TRBJ1-4,NA,CASSQGALGGGKMVF,TGCGCCAGCAGCCAAGGGGCCCTTGGGGGGGGCAAGATGGTTTTT
NA,TRBV28,TRBJ2-5,TRBD1,CASSFIRGQIQETQYF,TGTGCCAGCAGTTTTATAAGGGGACAGATCCAAGAGACCCAGTACTTC
NA,TRBV7-2,TRBJ1-1,NA,CASSLEPGSHTEAFF,TGTGCCAGCAGCTTAGAACCAGGAAGTCACACTGAAGCTTTCTTT
NA,TRBV4-1,TRBJ2-5,TRBD2,CASSQLGLGKETQYF,TGCGCCAGCAGCCAACTGGGACTAGGAAAAGAGACCCAGTACTTC
few,TRBV6-5,TRBJ2-1,TRBD2,CASSYGLAGDNEQFF,TGTGCCAGCAGTTACGGGTTAGCGGGGGACAATGAGCAGTTCTTC
NA,TRBV11-2,TRBJ2-7,NA,CASSPHGASYEQYF,TGTGCCAGCAGCCCCCACGGAGCCTCCTACGAGCAGTACTTC
NA,TRBV6-4,TRBJ1-1,TRBD1,CASRDSGTGGRAFF,TGTGCCAGCAGGGATTCCGGGACAGGGGGGCGAGCTTTCTTT
NA,TRBV9,TRBJ2-1,TRBD2,CASSVVTSGSNEQFF,TGTGCCAGCAGCGTAGTGACTAGCGGGAGCAATGAGCAGTTCTTC